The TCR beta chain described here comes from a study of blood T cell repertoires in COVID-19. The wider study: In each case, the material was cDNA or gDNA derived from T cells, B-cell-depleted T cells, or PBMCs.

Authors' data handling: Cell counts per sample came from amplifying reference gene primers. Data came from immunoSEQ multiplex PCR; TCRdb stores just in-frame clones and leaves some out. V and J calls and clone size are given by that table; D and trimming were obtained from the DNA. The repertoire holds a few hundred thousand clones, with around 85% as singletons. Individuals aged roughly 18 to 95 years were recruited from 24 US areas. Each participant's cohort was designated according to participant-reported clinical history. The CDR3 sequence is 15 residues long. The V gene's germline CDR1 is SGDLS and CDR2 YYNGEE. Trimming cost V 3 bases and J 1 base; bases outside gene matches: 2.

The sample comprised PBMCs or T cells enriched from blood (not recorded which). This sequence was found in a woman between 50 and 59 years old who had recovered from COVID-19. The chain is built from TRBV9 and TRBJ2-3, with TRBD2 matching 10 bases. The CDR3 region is CASSAGTSGTDTQYF. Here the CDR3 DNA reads TGTGCCAGCAGCGCCGGGACTAGCGGCACAGATACGCAGTATTTT.